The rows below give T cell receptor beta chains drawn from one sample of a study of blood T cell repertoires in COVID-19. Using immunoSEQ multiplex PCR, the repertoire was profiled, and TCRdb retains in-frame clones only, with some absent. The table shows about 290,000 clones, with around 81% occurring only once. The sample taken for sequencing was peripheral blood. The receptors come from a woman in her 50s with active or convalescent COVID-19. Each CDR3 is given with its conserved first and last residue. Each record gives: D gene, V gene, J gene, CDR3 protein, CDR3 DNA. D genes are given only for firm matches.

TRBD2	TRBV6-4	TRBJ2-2	CASIWREGNGELFF	TGTGCCAGCATATGGCGGGAGGGGAACGGGGAGCTGTTTTTT
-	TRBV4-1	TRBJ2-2	CASSQVGGATGELFF	TGCGCCAGCAGCCAAGTAGGGGGAGCCACCGGGGAGCTGTTTTTT
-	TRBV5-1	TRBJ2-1	CASSLLGHNEQFF	TGCGCCAGCAGCTTGCTCGGTCACAATGAGCAGTTCTTC
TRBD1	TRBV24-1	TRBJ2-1	CATSDPTPGTGGFYEQFF	TGTGCCACCAGTGATCCAACCCCCGGGACAGGGGGCTTCTATGAGCAGTTCTTC
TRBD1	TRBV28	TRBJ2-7	CASSPPPGTGANYEQYF	TGTGCCAGCAGTCCCCCCCCGGGGACAGGAGCCAACTACGAGCAGTACTTC
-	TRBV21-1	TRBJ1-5	CASSRLGQGPWWDQPQHF	TGTGCCAGCAGCAGACTCGGGCAGGGGCCCTGGTGGGATCAGCCCCAGCATTTT
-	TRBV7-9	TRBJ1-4	CASSLIRSNEKLFF	TGTGCCAGCAGCTTAATTCGGAGCAATGAAAAACTGTTTTTT
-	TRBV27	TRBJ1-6	CASSLWGRNSPLHF	TGTGCCAGCAGTTTGTGGGGGCGGAATTCACCCCTCCACTTT
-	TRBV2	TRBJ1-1	CASSSQGTFSFEAFF	TGTGCCAGCAGTTCCCAGGGTACTTTTTCCTTTGAAGCTTTCTTT
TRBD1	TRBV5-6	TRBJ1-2	CASSLPGQRYGYTF	TGTGCCAGCAGCTTGCCGGGACAGCGCTATGGCTACACCTTC
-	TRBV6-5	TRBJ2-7	CASSRPPYEQYF	TGTGCCTCTTCGAGGCCGCCCTACGAGCAGTACTTC